One sample yielded the 13 T cell receptor beta chains listed below, sequenced in a study of cytomegalovirus exposure and HLA in healthy donors (dated by TCRdb to about 2017). Libraries were constructed by the immunoSEQ multiplex PCR assay. For the multiplex PCR, a mixture combining 60 forward primers for TCR Vbeta segments and 13 reverse primers for TCR Jbeta segments was used. The table comes from immuneACCESS by way of TCRdb, which keeps in-frame sequences with V and J called. Part of the clones is missing from these tables; in studies checked, under half for an unresolved V gene and the rest for unknown reasons. The sample records 95,000 to 100,000 clones, 76% of which are singletons. Of the sample, around 4.1% is held by the ten largest clones. Material for sequencing was PBMCs. All receptors derive from a man between 35 and 55 years old in good health and CMV-seronegative.

The chain carries TRBV5-6 and TRBJ2-7; the D is unclear. The CDR3 sequence is 13 residues long. CDR1 is SGHDT and CDR2 is YYEEEE in the germline V gene. Between the trimmed V and J ends, which lost 4 bases and 7 bases, there was a span of 15 bases. CDR3 coding DNA: TGTGCCAGCAGCCTTGAAAGCAGGCGGGAGCAGTACGTC. Translation: CASSLESRREQYV.

This rearrangement joins TRBV10-3 to TRBJ1-2; tentative D call: TRBD1 (6 bases). The CDR3 contains 16 residues. Germline CDR1 reads ENHRY; CDR2 reads SYGVKD. V lost 2 bases and J 0 bases, leaving 13 bases between the germline ends. The CDR3, as DNA: TGTGCCATCAGTGAGGCCACAGGGCCCACTAACTATGGCTACACCTTC. Amino acids: CAISEATGPTNYGYTF.

The chain couples TRBV11-3 to TRBJ2-7, with 8 positions matching TRBD1. This CDR3 has 12 residues. The ends lost 5 bases at V and 8 bases at J; junction bases unmatched: 5. From germline, CDR1 is SGHNT and CDR2 YENEEA. CDR3 amino acids: CASSPGQDQQYV. For the CDR3, the DNA is TGTGCCAGCAGCCCGGGACAGGATCAGCAGTACGTC.

The rearrangement joins TRBV11-2 to TRBJ1-1; 7 nucleotides match TRBD1. V was clipped by 7 bases and J by 5 bases; unmatched bases: 7. The germline V gene encodes CDR1 SGHAT and CDR2 FQNNGV. The CDR3 runs 13 residues. In nucleotides, the CDR3 is TGTGCCAGCACCCAAGACAGGGTTACTGAAGCTTTCTTT. Its translation is CASTQDRVTEAFF.

Only a few counts were recorded for this clone. The chain uses TRBV2 and TRBJ1-5; D gene uncertain. Germline V CDR1 and CDR2: SNHLY, FYNNEI. The CDR3 sequence is 14 residues long. V was pared by 5 bases and J by 8 bases, with 16 bases between. DNA of the CDR3: TGTGCCAGCAGTCCGGAGGTTTTTTTTGAGCCCCAGCATTTT. The encoded protein is CASSPEVFFEPQHF.

This rearrangement joins TRBV6-1 to TRBJ2-1; a weak D match, TRBD1 (6 bases). V was trimmed by 7 bases and J by 4 bases, leaving 11 bases between them. CDR1 and CDR2 (germline): MNHNS, SASEGT. This CDR3 has 13 residues. This CDR3 reads CASTRTEYNEQFF. The CDR3 nucleotides read TGTGCCAGCACCAGGACAGAGTACAATGAGCAGTTCTTC.

This clone has just a few counts. The chain has TRBV6-1 and TRBJ1-3; D possibly corresponds to TRBD1 (5 bases). CDR3 length: 13 amino acids. V shed 9 bases and J shed 11 bases, with 20 bases lying between them. CDR1 and CDR2 (germline): MNHNS, SASEGT. The CDR3 reads CASSRDNLLAIYF. The CDR3 DNA follows: TGTGCCAGTTCCAGGGATAATCTTTTGGCCATATATTTT.

This clone was recorded a few times. V is TRBV27 and J is TRBJ1-5; TRBD1 might be the D (6 bases). The germline V and J ends were trimmed by 0 bases and 9 bases, with 15 bases remaining between them. The CDR3 contains 15 residues. The V gene's germline CDR1 is MNHEY and CDR2 SMNVEV (reference sequence). Here the CDR3 reads CASSLSKTGTRPQHF. CDR3 DNA sequence: TGTGCCAGCAGTTTATCTAAAACAGGGACAAGGCCCCAGCATTTT.

The chain links TRBV6-1 to TRBJ1-2; 7 bases align to TRBD1. V shed 0 bases, J shed 6 bases, and the junction held 7 bases outside the gene matches. Germline CDR1 reads MNHNS; CDR2 reads SASEGT. CDR3 length equals 15 residues. CDR3 nucleotide sequence: TGTGCCAGCAGTGAAGCGGAAGGTGACAGGGATGGCTACACCTTC. It is translated as CASSEAEGDRDGYTF.

This chain links TRBV6-5 with TRBJ1-1; 8 bases fit TRBD1. The germline V gene has CDR1 MNHEY and CDR2 SVGAGI. V lost 7 bases, J lost 1 base, and 8 bases stayed unmatched. CDR3 size: 15 residues. The CDR3, as DNA: TGTGCCAGCATCCCCGGGGGACAGGCGAACACTGAAGCTTTCTTT. Translating it yields CASIPGGQANTEAFF.

DNA of the CDR3: TGCGCCAGCAGCTTTACCCGACAGGGGGAATCTGGGGCCAACGTCCTGACTTTC. Its protein is CASSFTRQGESGANVLTF. This chain connects TRBV5-1 to TRBJ2-6; TRBD1 matches at 9 bases. Per germline, CDR1 SGHRS and CDR2 YFSETQ. Trimming took 2 bases from V and 1 from J; bases not matched to a gene: 7. CDR3 size: 18 residues.

The chain is built from TRBV19 and TRBJ1-1; 9 bases line up with TRBD1. The germline V gene has CDR1 LNHDA and CDR2 SQIVND (reference sequence). The CDR3 is 16 residues long. The J segment lost 1 base and the V segment lost 3 bases, leaving 6 bases of the junction unmatched. In DNA form, the CDR3 reads TGTGCCAGTAGTATCCCCGGACAGGGGAGGAACACTGAAGCTTTCTTT. Encoded protein: CASSIPGQGRNTEAFF.

J is TRBJ1-1 and V is TRBV5-6; no definite D call. Trimming removed 1 base at V and 3 bases at J, with 7 bases between. The CDR3 runs 13 residues. Germline lookup yields CDR1 SGHDT and CDR2 YYEEEE. CDR3 nucleotides: TGTGCCAGCAGCTTGCACAGCTACACTGAAGCTTTCTTT. This codes for CASSLHSYTEAFF.